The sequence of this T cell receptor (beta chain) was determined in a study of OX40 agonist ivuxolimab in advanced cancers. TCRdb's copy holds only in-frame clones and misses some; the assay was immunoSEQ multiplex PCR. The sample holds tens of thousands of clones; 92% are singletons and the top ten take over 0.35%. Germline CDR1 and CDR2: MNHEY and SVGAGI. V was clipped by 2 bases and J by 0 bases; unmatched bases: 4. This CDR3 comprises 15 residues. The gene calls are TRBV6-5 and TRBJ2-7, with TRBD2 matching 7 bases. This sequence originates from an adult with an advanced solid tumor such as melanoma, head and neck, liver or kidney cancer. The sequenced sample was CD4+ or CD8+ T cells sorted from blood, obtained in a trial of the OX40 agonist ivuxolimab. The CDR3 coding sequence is TGTGCCAGCAGTTACCAGCGGGACGTCTCCTACGAGCAGTACTTC. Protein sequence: CASSYQRDVSYEQYF.